Each of the 5 T cell receptor beta chains below was sequenced from the same sample in a study of T-cell reconstitution after alpha-beta-depleted transplantation in children. The TCRbeta library was prepared with unique molecular identifiers. One entry per CDR3 protein, called by TCRdb with MiXCR from the PCR reads. The sample yields 550,000 to 600,000 distinct CDR3 sequences, approximately 22% seen once. Here the sequenced sample was PBMCs, mostly from graft donor cells, taken 360 days after TCRalphabeta/CD19-depleted stem cell transplant. The receptors were sampled from a boy under two years old who had a stem cell transplant for acute myeloid leukemia, so the T cells may come from the graft donor.

This clonotype was found many times. V and J are TRBV12-3 or TRBV12-4 and TRBJ1-1, with D perhaps TRBD1 (5 bases). The V end lost 6 bases, the J end lost 1 base, and 15 bases lay between the germline ends. This CDR3 spans 15 amino acids. In DNA form, the CDR3 reads TGTGCCAGCAGCTCCCCGGCAGGGACGAACACTGAAGCTTTCTTT. Residues: CASSSPAGTNTEAFF.

This chain links TRBV11-2 with TRBJ2-5; D perhaps matches TRBD1 (5 bases). The CDR3 has 16 residues. Germline V gene data show CDR1 as SGHAT and CDR2 as FQNNGV. Trimming left V 2 bases short and J 2 bases short, with 15 bases between. DNA of the CDR3: TGTGCCAGCAGCTTATTCCAGGGCCCCGAACAAGAGACCCAGTACTTC. It translates to CASSLFQGPEQETQYF.

This clonotype was detected only a few times. V is TRBV20-1 and J is TRBJ2-5; TRBD2 agrees at 14 bases. V shed 8 bases and J 2 bases; nucleotides not matched to a gene: 7. The CDR3 sequence is 15 residues long. CDR1 DFQATT and CDR2 SNEGSKA come from the germline V gene (reference sequence). In nucleotides, the CDR3 is TGCAGTCTTCCGGGACTAGCGGGGGTACAAGAGACCCAGTACTTC. Its translation: CSLPGLAGVQETQYF.

This clonotype appeared a few times. The J gene is TRBJ2-7, the V gene TRBV6-5; D might be TRBD1 (6 bases). The CDR3 extends over 16 amino acids. Germline V lookup: CDR1 MNHEY, CDR2 SVGAGI. V was pared by 0 bases and J by 2 bases, with 14 bases between. CDR3: CASSYSGRGPTYEQYF. As DNA, the CDR3 is TGTGCCAGCAGTTACTCGGGCAGGGGCCCTACCTACGAGCAGTACTTC.

The chain employs TRBV6-2 or TRBV6-3 and TRBJ1-1; 7 positions match TRBD1. The germline V gene has CDR1 MNHEY and CDR2 SVGEGT. This CDR3 contains 14 residues. Trimming at V came to 4 bases and at J to 4 bases, leaving 6 bases not matched to a gene. The CDR3 is CASSFDRVFTEAFF. In DNA, the CDR3 is TGTGCCAGCAGTTTTGACAGGGTATTCACTGAAGCTTTCTTT.